This TCR beta chain derives from a study of cytomegalovirus exposure and HLA in healthy donors. Study context: It was reported in a later analysis that the same platform had been used for the roughly 130 validation repertoires as for the roughly 700 first-cohort repertoires. Findings and caveats of the study: The study recorded around 160 TCR beta chains that were cytomegalovirus-associated. Generally TCR sequences proved uncommon, though certain public TCRs appeared in numerous donors.

V was trimmed by 5 bases and J by 7 bases, leaving 23 bases between them. From germline, CDR1 is SGHAT and CDR2 FQNNGV. CDR3 size: 17 residues. About this clone: Its target is unknown.

TCRdb's table, derived via immunoSEQ multiplex PCR, lists solely in-frame clones and lacks some. This repertoire shows a few hundred thousand clones, around nine tenths found once; its top ten account for about 0.9%. The approximately 120-subject validation cohort, separate from the roughly 700-subject first cohort, included the donors. This TCR derives from a woman between 18 and 29 years old in good health and CMV-seronegative. The sequencing sample was made of PBMCs. This chain connects TRBV11-2 to TRBJ1-4, with a weak D call TRBD1 (5 bases). CDR3 amino acids: CASSLTTGTGRFEKLFF. CDR3 DNA sequence: TGTGCCAGCAGCCTTACAACCGGGACGGGGAGGTTTGAAAAACTGTTTTTT.